This T cell receptor (beta chain) is drawn from a study of CD8 T cells in ankylosing spondylitis. This CDR3 spans 14 amino acids. Germline CDR1 reads MGHRA; CDR2 reads YSYEKL. The J segment lost 3 bases and the V segment lost 5 bases, leaving 0 bases of the junction unmatched. TCRdb analysed the 5' RACE reads with MiXCR anew, one entry per CDR3 protein. Of a few hundred thousand distinct CDR3 sequences in the sample, 20% were seen once. Study-wide points: Significant enrichment of disease-linked clones was reported in matched ankylosing spondylitis synovial fluid.

This clonotype was observed a few times. Its antigen is unknown. The sequenced material came from blood, either unsorted or a sorted T cell fraction (not recorded which). The chain has TRBV4-1 and TRBJ2-5; TRBD2 aligns across 13 bases. The receptor was derived from a male donor with ankylosing spondylitis or in good health (not recorded which). CDR3 DNA: TGCGCCAGCAGCACTAGCGGGGGGGAAGAGACCCAGTACTTC. It codes for CASSTSGGEETQYF.